This T cell receptor beta chain was retrieved from a study of blood T cell repertoires in COVID-19. Study background: The origin of the acute and convalescent COVID-19 samples was the United States, Italy and Spain. Nucleic acid was either cDNA or gDNA, and it came from T cells, B-cell-depleted T cells, or PBMCs.

In the original workflow: Amplified reference gene primers provided the basis for estimating nucleated cell counts. TCRdb's table, derived via immunoSEQ multiplex PCR, lists solely in-frame clones and lacks some. The V and J calls and clone size are taken from that table; D and trimming were inferred from the DNA. The sample has roughly 65,000 clones, about three quarters seen once; the top ten hold around 25%. Trimming removed 4 bases from V and 4 bases from J, with 14 bases in between. The length of the CDR3 is 14 residues. Germline V gene data show CDR1 as SGDLS and CDR2 as YYNGEE. The chain recombines TRBV9 with TRBJ1-2, with a tentative D call TRBD1 (6 bases). Sequenced material: peripheral blood. This TCR came from a human donor in a cohort sampled during active COVID-19. CDR3 nucleotides: TGTGCCAGCAGCCCAAGGACAGACCCCTATGGCTACACCTTC. Translated, it gives CASSPRTDPYGYTF.